This TCR beta chain was observed in a study of blood T cell repertoires in COVID-19. CDR1 and CDR2 from the germline V gene are SGHVS and FQNEAQ. V trimming: 6 bases; J trimming: 1 base; junction bases outside the gene matches: 9. The CDR3 covers 15 residues. Libraries were prepared by immunoSEQ multiplex PCR; TCRdb keeps only in-frame clonotypes and omits some of them. The table lists 12,000 or so clones, 90% of them singletons. This clone has more than one count but fewer than ten. The V gene is TRBV7-8, the J gene TRBJ2-7; 7 bases are a match to TRBD1. Sequenced sample: peripheral blood. The origin of this receptor is a man in his 70s with active COVID-19. The chain's CDR3 is CASSRVGGGSYEQYF. The CDR3, as DNA: TGTGCCAGCAGTCGGGTAGGGGGCGGGTCCTACGAGCAGTACTTC.